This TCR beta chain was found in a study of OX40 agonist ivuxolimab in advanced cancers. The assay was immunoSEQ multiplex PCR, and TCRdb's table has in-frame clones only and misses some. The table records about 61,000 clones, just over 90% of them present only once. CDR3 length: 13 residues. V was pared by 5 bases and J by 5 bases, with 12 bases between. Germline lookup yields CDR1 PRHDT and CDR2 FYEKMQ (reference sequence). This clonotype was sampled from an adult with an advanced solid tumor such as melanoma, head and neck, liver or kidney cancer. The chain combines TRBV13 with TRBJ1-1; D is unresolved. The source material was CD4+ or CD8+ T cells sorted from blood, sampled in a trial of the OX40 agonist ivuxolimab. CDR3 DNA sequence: TGTGCCAGCAGCGGTCGGACGGAGACTGAAGCTTTCTTT. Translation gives CASSGRTETEAFF.